This TCR beta chain was found in a study of CD8 T cells in ankylosing spondylitis. TCRdb processed the 5' RACE reads anew with MiXCR; each CDR3 protein has one entry. Among roughly 150,000 distinct CDR3 sequences listed, approximately 32% were seen once. Losses at the gene ends were 6 bases for V and 7 bases for J; bases not matched to a gene: 16. Germline lookup yields CDR1 MNHEY and CDR2 SMNVEV (reference sequence). This CDR3 region has 17 residues. This clonotype originated in a male donor with ankylosing spondylitis. Sequencing used synovial fluid, either unsorted or a sorted T cell fraction (not recorded which). The chain joins TRBV27 to TRBJ1-4, with TRBD1 matching over 8 bases. CDR3 residues: CASSPRRQGLVAEKLFF. Here the CDR3 DNA reads TGTGCCAGCAGCCCTAGACGACAGGGGCTGGTCGCTGAAAAACTGTTTTTT.